Below, 15 T cell receptor beta chains from the same sample are listed, as sequenced in a study of neoadjuvant nivolumab and ipilimumab in lung cancer. Libraries were prepared by immunoSEQ multiplex PCR; TCRdb keeps only in-frame clonotypes and omits some of them. The data show fewer than 4,500 clones, roughly 81% seen once. The sample was normal lung tissue adjacent to the tumor, taken after neoadjuvant nivolumab, alone or with ipilimumab, at or shortly before surgery. Source of these receptors: an adult with non-small cell lung cancer. Some clones in this sample may be carry-over from other donors' samples.

The V gene is TRBV14, the J gene TRBJ2-3, with D perhaps TRBD1 (5 bases). The CDR3 consists of 15 residues. Per the germline V gene, CDR1 is SGHDN and CDR2 is FVKESK. Trimming removed 4 bases from V and 2 bases from J, with 13 bases in between. The CDR3 nucleotides read TGTGCCAGCAGCCTCCTCTCTGGGGCCACAGATACGCAGTATTTT. Its protein is CASSLLSGATDTQYF.

This chain connects TRBV29-1 to TRBJ2-3; D is perhaps TRBD2 (5 bases). The V and J ends lost 3 bases and 6 bases respectively, with 7 bases between them. Germline values: CDR1 SQVTM, CDR2 ANQGSEA. This CDR3 has 11 residues. The CDR3 sequence: CSVEEVDTQYF. The CDR3 DNA sequence: TGCAGCGTTGAGGAGGTGGATACGCAGTATTTT.

This clone has just one count. J is TRBJ1-3 and V is TRBV7-2; 7 positions match TRBD1. Unmatched junction bases numbered 8, after V lost 5 bases and J lost 4 bases. From germline, CDR1 is SGHTA and CDR2 FQGNSA. This CDR3 region has 15 residues. This CDR3 is CASSVHGTAGNTIYF. CDR3 bases: TGTGCCAGCAGCGTACACGGGACAGCCGGAAACACCATATATTTT.

This chain joins TRBV6-1 and TRBJ1-3; TRBD1 matches at 9 bases. Looked up from germline, CDR1 is MNHNS and CDR2 is SASEGT. The V gene end was trimmed by 2 bases and the J gene end by 9 bases; junction bases not matched to a gene: 2. The length of the CDR3 is 13 residues. CDR3 in DNA: TGTGCCAGCAGTGAATCGGGACAGGGCACCATATATTTT. This codes for CASSESGQGTIYF.

The rearrangement uses TRBV29-1 and TRBJ1-1, with D uncertain. Deletions cut 7 bases from V and 6 bases from J, with 6 bases between. CDR3 length: 9 residues. Germline V gene lookup returns CDR1 SQVTM and CDR2 ANQGSEA. CDR3 in DNA: TGCAGCGCAACACCTGAAGCTTTCTTT. It encodes CSATPEAFF.

The chain has TRBV30 and TRBJ1-4; a possible D gene is TRBD1 (5 bases). Deletions cut 0 bases from V and 5 bases from J, with 13 bases between. The CDR3 loop spans 15 amino acids. The germline gives CDR1 GTSNPN, CDR2 SVGIG (reference sequence). The CDR3 spells CAWSVQVGGNEKLFF. CDR3 coding DNA: TGTGCCTGGAGTGTACAAGTGGGGGGGAATGAAAAACTGTTTTTT.

The chain employs TRBV4-2 and TRBJ1-3, with unresolved D. This CDR3 has 16 residues. Per the germline V gene, CDR1 is LGHNA and CDR2 is YNFKEQ. V dropped 0 bases and J dropped 4 bases, with 13 bases sitting between them. In DNA form, the CDR3 reads TGTGCCAGCAGCCAAGATAATTACCTTCGAGGAAACACCATATATTTT. Translating gives CASSQDNYLRGNTIYF.

This chain joins TRBV7-9 and TRBJ2-7, with a weak D call TRBD1 (5 bases). Between the trimmed V and J ends, which lost 1 base and 0 bases, there was a span of 7 bases. Looked up from germline, CDR1 is SEHNR and CDR2 is FQNEAQ (reference sequence). The CDR3 has 14 amino acids. The CDR3: CASSLGQSSYEQYF. CDR3 coding DNA: TGTGCCAGCAGCTTAGGACAGAGCTCCTACGAGCAGTACTTC.

The chain has TRBV2 and TRBJ2-7; a weak D match, TRBD1 (5 bases). Germline values: CDR1 SNHLY, CDR2 FYNNEI. The V gene lost 6 bases and the J gene lost 0 bases, with 15 bases spanning the gap. The CDR3 consists of 15 residues. The CDR3 here is CASRMEGAISYEQYF. DNA of the CDR3: TGTGCCAGCAGAATGGAAGGGGCCATCTCCTACGAGCAGTACTTC.

This clone was detected a few times. The CDR3 DNA sequence: TGTGCCAGCAGCCTAACGGACAGTAATTCACCCCTCCACTTT. Translating gives CASSLTDSNSPLHF. The chain uses TRBV7-9 and TRBJ1-6, with D possibly being TRBD1 (6 bases). CDR1 is SEHNR, CDR2 FQNEAQ, per germline (reference sequence). The CDR3 extends over 14 amino acids. V shed 5 bases and J shed 6 bases, with 11 bases lying between them.

CDR3 amino acids: CASGGYPYEQYF. In nucleotides, the CDR3 is TGTGCCAGCGGGGGATATCCCTACGAGCAGTACTTC. The genes are TRBV27 and TRBJ2-7; D might be TRBD1 or TRBD2, each matching 5 bases. The germline CDR1 and CDR2 sequences are MNHEY and SMNVEV (reference sequence). The ends were cut back, 8 bases at V and 2 bases at J, with 10 bases in the middle. The CDR3 spans 12 residues.

This clone was seen a handful of times. The J gene is TRBJ1-6, the V gene TRBV5-1; 8 bases are a match to TRBD1. Germline V gives CDR1 SGHRS, CDR2 YFSETQ. V lost 0 bases, J lost 10 bases, and 6 bases stayed unmatched. There are 15 residues in the CDR3. The CDR3: CASSLVGQGESPLHF. CDR3 DNA sequence: TGCGCCAGCAGCTTGGTAGGACAGGGAGAGTCACCCCTCCACTTT.

The rearrangement uses TRBV11-3 and TRBJ2-7; 10 bases map to TRBD2. CDR3 size: 15 residues. Germline assignment: CDR1 SGHNT and CDR2 YENEEA. The V and J ends lost 5 bases and 8 bases, in that order; junction bases with no gene match: 12. The CDR3 DNA is TGTGCCAGCAGCCCCATGGGAAGCGGGGGGGTGAAGCAGTACTTC. Protein product: CASSPMGSGGVKQYF.

This clone was observed a single time. CDR3 sequence reads: CASGLAIAGPPGELFF. CDR3 DNA sequence: TGTGCTAGTGGTTTGGCGATAGCGGGGCCACCCGGGGAGCTGTTTTTT. The rearrangement joins TRBV12-5 to TRBJ2-2; 8 bases are a match to TRBD2. Unmatched junction bases numbered 7, after V lost 1 base and J lost 6 bases. Germline lookup yields CDR1 LGHNT and CDR2 FRNRAP. The CDR3 spans 16 residues.

CDR3 residues: CASSPNQETQYF. The CDR3 DNA reads TGTGCCAGCTCACCCAACCAAGAGACCCAGTACTTC. The chain couples TRBV18 to TRBJ2-5, with unresolved D. Trimming cost V 3 bases and J 0 bases, with 2 bases left between them. The germline V gene has CDR1 KGHSH and CDR2 LQKENI. The CDR3 spans 12 residues.